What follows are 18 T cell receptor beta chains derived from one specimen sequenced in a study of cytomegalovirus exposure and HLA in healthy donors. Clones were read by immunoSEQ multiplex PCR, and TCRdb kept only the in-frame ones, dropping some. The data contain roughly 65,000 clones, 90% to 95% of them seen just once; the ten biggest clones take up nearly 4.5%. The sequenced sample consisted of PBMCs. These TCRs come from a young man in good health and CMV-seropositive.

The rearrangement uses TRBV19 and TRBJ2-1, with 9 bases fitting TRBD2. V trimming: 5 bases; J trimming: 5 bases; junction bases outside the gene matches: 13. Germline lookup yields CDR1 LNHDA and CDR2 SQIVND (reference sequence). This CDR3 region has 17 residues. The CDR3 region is CASSAGTSQILDNEQFF. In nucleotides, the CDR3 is TGTGCCAGTAGTGCAGGGACTAGCCAGATTCTCGACAATGAGCAGTTCTTC.

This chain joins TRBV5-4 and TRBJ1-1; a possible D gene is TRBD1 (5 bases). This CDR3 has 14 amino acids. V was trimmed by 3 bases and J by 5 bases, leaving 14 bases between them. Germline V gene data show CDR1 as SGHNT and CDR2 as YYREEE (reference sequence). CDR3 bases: TGTGCCAGCAGCTGGGGGGTGCAGATGACTGAAGCTTTCTTT. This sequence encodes CASSWGVQMTEAFF.

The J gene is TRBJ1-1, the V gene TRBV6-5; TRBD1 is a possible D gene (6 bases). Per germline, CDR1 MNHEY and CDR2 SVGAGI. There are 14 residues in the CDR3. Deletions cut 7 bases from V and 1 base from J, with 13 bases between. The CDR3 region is CASTLTGRNTEAFF. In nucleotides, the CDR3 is TGTGCCAGCACTTTAACAGGGAGGAACACTGAAGCTTTCTTT.

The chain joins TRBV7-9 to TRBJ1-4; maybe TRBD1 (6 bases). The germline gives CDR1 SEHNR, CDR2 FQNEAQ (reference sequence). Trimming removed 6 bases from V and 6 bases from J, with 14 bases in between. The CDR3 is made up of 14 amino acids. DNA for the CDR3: TGTGCCAGCAGAAATGGGGGCTGGGATGAAAAACTGTTTTTT. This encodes CASRNGGWDEKLFF.

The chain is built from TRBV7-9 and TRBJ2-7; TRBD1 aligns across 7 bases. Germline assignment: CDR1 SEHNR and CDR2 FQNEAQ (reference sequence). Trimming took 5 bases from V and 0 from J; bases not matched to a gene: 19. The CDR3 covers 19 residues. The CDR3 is CASSPPHEKRTGDSYEQYF. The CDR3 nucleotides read TGTGCCAGCAGCCCACCTCACGAAAAGCGGACAGGCGACTCCTACGAGCAGTACTTC.

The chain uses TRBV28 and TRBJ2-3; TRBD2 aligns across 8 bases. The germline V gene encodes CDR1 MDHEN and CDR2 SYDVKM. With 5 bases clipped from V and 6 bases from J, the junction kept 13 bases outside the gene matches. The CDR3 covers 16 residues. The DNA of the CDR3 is TGTGCCAGCAGTACCCTAACTAGCGGAAGCCAGGATACGCAGTATTTT. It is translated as CASSTLTSGSQDTQYF. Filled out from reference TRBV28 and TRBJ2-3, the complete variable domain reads DVKVTQSSRYLVKRTGEKVFLECVQDMDHENMFWYRQDPGLGLRLIYFSYDVKMKEKGDIPEGYSVSREKKERFSLILESASTNQTSMYLCASSTLTSGSQDTQYFGPGTRLTVL.

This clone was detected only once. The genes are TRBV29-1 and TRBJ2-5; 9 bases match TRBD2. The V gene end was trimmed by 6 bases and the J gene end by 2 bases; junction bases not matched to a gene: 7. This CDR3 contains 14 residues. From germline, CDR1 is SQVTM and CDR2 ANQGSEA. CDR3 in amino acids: CSVDSGSLQETQYF. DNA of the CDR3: TGCAGCGTGGATAGCGGGAGCCTTCAAGAGACCCAGTACTTC.

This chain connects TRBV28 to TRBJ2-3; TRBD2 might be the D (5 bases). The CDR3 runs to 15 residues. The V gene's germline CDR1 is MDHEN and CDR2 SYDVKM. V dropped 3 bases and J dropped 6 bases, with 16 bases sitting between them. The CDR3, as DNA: TGTGCCAGCAGTTTTAGACTAAAGCCTTTGGATACGCAGTATTTT. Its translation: CASSFRLKPLDTQYF.

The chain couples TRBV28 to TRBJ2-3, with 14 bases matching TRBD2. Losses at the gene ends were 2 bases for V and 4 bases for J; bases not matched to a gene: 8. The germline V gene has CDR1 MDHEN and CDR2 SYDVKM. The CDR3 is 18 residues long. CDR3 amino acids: CASSLGWGTSGSADTQYF. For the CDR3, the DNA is TGTGCCAGCAGTTTAGGGTGGGGGACTAGCGGGAGTGCAGATACGCAGTATTTT.

DNA of the CDR3: TGTGCCAGTAACAATGACCCCACCGGGGGCACAGATACGCAGTATTTT. Encoded protein: CASNNDPTGGTDTQYF. The gene calls are TRBV19 and TRBJ2-3; the D gene is possibly TRBD2 (5 bases). V was cut by 7 bases and J by 1 base, with 18 bases left in between. Looked up from germline, CDR1 is LNHDA and CDR2 is SQIVND (reference sequence). The CDR3 covers 16 residues.

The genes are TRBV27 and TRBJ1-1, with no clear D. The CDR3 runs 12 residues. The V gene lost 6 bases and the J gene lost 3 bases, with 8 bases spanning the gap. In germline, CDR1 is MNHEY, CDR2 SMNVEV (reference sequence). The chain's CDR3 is CASRGVDTEAFF. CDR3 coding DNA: TGTGCCAGCAGGGGCGTCGACACTGAAGCTTTCTTT.

CDR3 amino acids: CASSLATGEWSYEQYF. The CDR3 region has the DNA TGTGCCAGCAGCTTAGCGACGGGAGAGTGGTCCTACGAGCAGTACTTC. The V gene is TRBV7-2, the J gene TRBJ2-7, with a tentative D call TRBD2 (6 bases). Germline V lookup: CDR1 SGHTA, CDR2 FQGNSA. This CDR3 comprises 16 residues. V was pared by 0 bases and J by 1 base, with 13 bases between.

The CDR3 nucleotides are TGTGCCAGTGCGTCCGCTGCCTATGGCTACACCTTC. It yields the protein CASASAAYGYTF. The chain combines TRBV19 with TRBJ1-2; D not resolved. There are 12 residues in the CDR3. V dropped 8 bases and J dropped 4 bases, with 11 bases sitting between them. Germline V lookup: CDR1 LNHDA, CDR2 SQIVND (reference sequence).

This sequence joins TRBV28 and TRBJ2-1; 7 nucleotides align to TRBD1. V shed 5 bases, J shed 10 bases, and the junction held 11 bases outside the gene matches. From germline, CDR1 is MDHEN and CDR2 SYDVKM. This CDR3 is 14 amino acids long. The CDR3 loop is CASSTPTGAGEQFF. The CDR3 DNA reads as TGTGCCAGCAGTACACCTACAGGGGCAGGCGAGCAGTTCTTC.

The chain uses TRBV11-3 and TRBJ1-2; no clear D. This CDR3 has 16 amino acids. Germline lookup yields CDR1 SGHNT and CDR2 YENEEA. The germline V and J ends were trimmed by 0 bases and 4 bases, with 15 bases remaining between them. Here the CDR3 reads CASSLDRGKSSYGYTF. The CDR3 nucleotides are TGTGCCAGCAGCTTAGATCGGGGAAAAAGTTCCTATGGCTACACCTTC.

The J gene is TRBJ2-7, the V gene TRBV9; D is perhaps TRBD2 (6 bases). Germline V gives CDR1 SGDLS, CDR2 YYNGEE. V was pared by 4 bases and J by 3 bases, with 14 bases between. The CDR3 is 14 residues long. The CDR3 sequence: CASSPGLVGYEQYF. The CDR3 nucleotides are TGTGCCAGCAGCCCGGGACTGGTGGGCTACGAGCAGTACTTC.

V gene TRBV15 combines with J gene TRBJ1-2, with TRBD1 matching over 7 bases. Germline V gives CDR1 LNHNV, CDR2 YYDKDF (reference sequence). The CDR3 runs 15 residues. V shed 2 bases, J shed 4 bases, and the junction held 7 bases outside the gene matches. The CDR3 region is CATSRSLDRTYGYTF. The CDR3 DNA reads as TGTGCCACCAGCAGATCCTTGGACAGGACCTATGGCTACACCTTC.

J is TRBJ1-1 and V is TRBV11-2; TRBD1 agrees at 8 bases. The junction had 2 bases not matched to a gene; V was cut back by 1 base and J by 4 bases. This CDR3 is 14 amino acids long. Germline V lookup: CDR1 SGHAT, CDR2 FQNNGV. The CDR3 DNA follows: TGTGCCAGCAGCTTAGCAGGGGGCGGCACTGAAGCTTTCTTT. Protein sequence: CASSLAGGGTEAFF.